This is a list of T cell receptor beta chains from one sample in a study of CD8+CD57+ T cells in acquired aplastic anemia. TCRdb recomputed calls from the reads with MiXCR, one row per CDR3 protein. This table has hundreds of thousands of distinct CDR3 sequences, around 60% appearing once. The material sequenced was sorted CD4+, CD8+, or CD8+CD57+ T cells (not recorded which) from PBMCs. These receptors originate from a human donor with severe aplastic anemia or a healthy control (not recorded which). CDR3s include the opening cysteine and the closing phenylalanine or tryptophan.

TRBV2	CASSVSGRGNQPQHF
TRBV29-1	CSARTSGGPVLYQETQYF
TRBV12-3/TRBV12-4	CASSFGGHPTDTQYF
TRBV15	CATSRTGPDNSPLHF
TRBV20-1	CSARSGGASEQYF
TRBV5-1	CASSFRGDQPQHF
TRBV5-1	CASSIPGGELFF
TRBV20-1	CSAQQGAAGANVLTF
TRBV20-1	CSAKSGNYGYTF
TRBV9	CGSDPSTGRDSPLHF